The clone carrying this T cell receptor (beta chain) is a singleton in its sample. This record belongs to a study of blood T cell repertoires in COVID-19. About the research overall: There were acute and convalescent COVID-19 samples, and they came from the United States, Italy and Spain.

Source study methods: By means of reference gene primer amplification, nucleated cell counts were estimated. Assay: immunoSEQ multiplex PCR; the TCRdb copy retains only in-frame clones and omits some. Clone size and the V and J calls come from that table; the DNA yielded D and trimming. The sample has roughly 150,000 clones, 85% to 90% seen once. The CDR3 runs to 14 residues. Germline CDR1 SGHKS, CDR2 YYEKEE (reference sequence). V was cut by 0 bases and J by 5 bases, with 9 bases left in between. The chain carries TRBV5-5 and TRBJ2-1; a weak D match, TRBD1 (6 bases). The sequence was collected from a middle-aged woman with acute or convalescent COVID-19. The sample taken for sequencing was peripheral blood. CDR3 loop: CASSLAGQNNEQFF. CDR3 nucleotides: TGTGCCAGCAGCTTGGCGGGACAAAACAATGAGCAGTTCTTC.